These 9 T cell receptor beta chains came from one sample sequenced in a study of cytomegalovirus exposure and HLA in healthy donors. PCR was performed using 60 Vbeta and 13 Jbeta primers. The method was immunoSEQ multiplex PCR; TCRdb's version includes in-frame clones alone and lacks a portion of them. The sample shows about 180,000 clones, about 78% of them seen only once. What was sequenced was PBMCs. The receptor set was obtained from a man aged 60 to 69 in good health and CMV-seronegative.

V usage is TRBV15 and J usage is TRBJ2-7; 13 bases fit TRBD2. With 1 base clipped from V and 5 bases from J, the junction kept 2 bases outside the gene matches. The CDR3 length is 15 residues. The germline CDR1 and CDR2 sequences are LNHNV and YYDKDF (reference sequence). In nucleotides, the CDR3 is TGTGCCACCAGCAGAGGGACTAGCGGGAGAAACGAGCAGTACTTC. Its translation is CATSRGTSGRNEQYF.

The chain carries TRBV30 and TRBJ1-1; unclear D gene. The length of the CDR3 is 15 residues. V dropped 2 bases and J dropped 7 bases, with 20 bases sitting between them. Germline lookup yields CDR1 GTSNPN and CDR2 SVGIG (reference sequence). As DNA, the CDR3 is TGTGCCTGGAGTCTTAAGGTCCAGGCCCGCAGTGAAGCTTTCTTT. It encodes CAWSLKVQARSEAFF.

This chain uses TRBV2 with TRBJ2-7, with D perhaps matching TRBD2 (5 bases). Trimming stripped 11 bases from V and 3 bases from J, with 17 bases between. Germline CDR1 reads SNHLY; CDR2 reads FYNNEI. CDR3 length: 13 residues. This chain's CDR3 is CAHRRGENYEQYF. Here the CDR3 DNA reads TGTGCCCACCGTCGGGGTGAGAACTACGAGCAGTACTTC.

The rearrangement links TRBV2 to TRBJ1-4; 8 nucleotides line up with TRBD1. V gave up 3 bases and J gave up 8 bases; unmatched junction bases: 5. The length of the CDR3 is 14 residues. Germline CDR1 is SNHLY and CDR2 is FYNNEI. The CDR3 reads CASSEGRGLEKLFF. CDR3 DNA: TGTGCCAGCAGTGAGGGCAGGGGGCTAGAAAAACTGTTTTTT.

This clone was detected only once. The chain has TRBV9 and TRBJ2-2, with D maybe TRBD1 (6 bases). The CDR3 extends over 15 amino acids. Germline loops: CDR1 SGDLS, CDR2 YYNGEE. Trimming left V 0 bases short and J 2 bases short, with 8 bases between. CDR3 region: CASSVGRGNTGELFF. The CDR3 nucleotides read TGTGCCAGCAGCGTAGGCAGGGGTAACACCGGGGAGCTGTTTTTT.

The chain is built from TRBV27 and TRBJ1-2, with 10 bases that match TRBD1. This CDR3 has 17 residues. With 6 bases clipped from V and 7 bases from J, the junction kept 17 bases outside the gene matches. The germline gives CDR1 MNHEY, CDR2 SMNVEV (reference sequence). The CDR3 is CASSPGQGFLLASGYTF. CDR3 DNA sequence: TGTGCCAGCAGCCCGGGACAGGGGTTTCTCCTAGCTAGTGGCTACACCTTC.

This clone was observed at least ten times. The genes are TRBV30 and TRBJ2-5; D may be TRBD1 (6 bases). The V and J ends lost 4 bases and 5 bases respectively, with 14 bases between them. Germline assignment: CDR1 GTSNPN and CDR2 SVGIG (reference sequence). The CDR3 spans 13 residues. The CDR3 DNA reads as TGTGCCTGGAATCTGGGGGCCACGGAGACCCAGTACTTC. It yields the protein CAWNLGATETQYF. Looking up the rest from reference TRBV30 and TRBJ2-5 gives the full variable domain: SQTIHQWPATLVQPVGSPLSLECTVEGTSNPNLYWYRQAAGRGLQLLFYSVGIGQISSEVPQNLSASRPQDRQFILSSKKLLLSDSGFYLCAWNLGATETQYFGPGTRLLVL.

The CDR3 spells CASSLMTSGGSLTGELFF. The CDR3 DNA follows: TGCGCCAGCAGCTTGATGACTAGCGGGGGATCTCTAACCGGGGAGCTGTTTTTT. This chain joins TRBV5-1 and TRBJ2-2, with TRBD2 identical over 12 bases. Germline V gives CDR1 SGHRS, CDR2 YFSETQ. This CDR3 region has 18 residues. Losses at the gene ends were 1 base for V and 5 bases for J; bases not matched to a gene: 9.

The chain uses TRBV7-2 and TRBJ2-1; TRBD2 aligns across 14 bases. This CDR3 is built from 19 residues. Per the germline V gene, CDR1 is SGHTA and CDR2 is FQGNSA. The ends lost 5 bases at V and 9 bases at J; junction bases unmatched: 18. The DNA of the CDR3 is TGTGCCAGCAGCCCTATCGGACTAGCGGGAGGTGGGGCTAAGGCTGAGCAGTTCTTC. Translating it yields CASSPIGLAGGGAKAEQFF. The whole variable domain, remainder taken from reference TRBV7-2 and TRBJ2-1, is GAGVSQSPSNKVTEKGKDVELRCDPISGHTALYWYRQSLGQGLEFLIYFQGNSAPDKSGLPSDRFSAERTGGSVSTLTIQRTQQEDSAVYLCASSPIGLAGGGAKAEQFFGPGTRLTVL.